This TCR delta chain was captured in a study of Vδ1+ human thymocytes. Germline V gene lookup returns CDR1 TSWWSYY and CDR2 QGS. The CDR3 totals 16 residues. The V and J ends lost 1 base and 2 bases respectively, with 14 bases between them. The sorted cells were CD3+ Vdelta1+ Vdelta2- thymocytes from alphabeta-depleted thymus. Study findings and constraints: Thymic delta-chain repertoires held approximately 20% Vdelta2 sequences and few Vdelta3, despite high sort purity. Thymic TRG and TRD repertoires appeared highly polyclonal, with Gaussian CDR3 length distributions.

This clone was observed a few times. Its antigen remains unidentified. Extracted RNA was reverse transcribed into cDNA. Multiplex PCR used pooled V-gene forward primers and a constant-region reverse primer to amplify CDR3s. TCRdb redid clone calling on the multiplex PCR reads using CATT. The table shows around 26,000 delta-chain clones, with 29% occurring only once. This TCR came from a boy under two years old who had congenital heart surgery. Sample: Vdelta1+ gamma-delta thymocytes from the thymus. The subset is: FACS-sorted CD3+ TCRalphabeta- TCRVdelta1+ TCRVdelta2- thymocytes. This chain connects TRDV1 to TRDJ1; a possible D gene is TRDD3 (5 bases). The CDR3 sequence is CALGERSRVGTDKLIF. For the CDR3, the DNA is TGTGCTCTTGGGGAACGGAGCCGGGTGGGGACCGATAAACTCATCTTT.